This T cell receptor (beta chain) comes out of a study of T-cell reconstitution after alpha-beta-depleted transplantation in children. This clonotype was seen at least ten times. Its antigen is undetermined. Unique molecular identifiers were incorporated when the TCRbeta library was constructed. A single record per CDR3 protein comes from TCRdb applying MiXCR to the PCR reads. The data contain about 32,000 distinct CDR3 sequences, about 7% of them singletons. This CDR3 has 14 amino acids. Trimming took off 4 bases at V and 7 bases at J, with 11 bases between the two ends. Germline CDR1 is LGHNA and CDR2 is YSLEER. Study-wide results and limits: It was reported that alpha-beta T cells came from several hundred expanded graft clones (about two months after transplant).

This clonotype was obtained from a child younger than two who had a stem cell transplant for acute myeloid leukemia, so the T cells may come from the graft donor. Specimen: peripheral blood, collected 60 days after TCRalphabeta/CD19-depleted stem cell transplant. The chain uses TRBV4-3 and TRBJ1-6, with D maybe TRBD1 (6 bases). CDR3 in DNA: TGCGCCAGCAGCCCTTCGACAGGAAATTCACCCCTCCACTTT. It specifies CASSPSTGNSPLHF.